This T cell receptor (beta chain) was profiled in a study of human T cells and chemical hapten exposure. Across the whole study: Patients, chiefly female, had alopecia areata, totalis or universalis.

The CDR3 runs 16 residues. J lost 3 bases, V lost 3 bases, and 9 bases had no gene match. CDR1 LGHNA and CDR2 YSLEER come from the germline V gene. Time point given: patch test 1, 2 weeks after DPC sensitization. The treatment here: therapeutic diphenylcyclopropenone sensitization with weekly scalp DPC. It was from unfractionated whole blood that total RNA was extracted. Original processing notes: TCR counts had a median of about 94,000 per sample and spanned about 23,224 to 750,000. One entry per CDR3 protein, called by TCRdb with MiXCR from the RACE reads. TCRdb, rather than the study authors, made the V and J calls. Among 70,000 to 75,000 distinct CDR3 sequences, more than 30% were seen once, and the ten largest hold more than 7%.

J is TRBJ2-7 and V is TRBV4-3; 9 positions match TRBD1. The receptor's source is a man aged 40-49 years with alopecia areata. Some clones in this sample may be carry-over from other donors' samples. This specimen was whole blood, taken in connection with sensitization to the hapten diphenylcyclopropenone (DPC). CDR3 protein: CASSHRTGDPHYEQYF. The CDR3 nucleotides are TGCGCCAGCAGCCATAGGACAGGGGACCCTCACTACGAGCAGTACTTC.